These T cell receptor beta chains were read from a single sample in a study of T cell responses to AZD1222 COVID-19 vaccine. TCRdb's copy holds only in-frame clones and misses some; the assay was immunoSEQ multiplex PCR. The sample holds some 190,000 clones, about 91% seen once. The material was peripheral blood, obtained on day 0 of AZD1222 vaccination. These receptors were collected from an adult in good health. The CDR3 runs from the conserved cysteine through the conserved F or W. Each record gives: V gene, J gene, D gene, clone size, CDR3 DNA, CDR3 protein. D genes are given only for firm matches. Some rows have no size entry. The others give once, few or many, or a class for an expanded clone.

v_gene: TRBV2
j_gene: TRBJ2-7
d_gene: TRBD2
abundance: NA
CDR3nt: TGTGCCAGCAGCGATAGCGGGAACGAGCAGTACTTC
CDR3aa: CASSDSGNEQYF

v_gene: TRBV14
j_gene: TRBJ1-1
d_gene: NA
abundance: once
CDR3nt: TGTGCCAGCAGCCAAGATGGAGGAGCTTTCTTT
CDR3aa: CASSQDGGAFF

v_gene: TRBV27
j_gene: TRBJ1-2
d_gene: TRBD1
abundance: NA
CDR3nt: TGTGCCAGCAGTTCGACAGGGAGGATGGGAGGCTACACCTTC
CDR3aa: CASSSTGRMGGYTF

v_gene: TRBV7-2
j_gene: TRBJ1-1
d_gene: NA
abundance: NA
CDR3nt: TGTGCCAGCAGCTTAGACGGGGGGCCCGTAGCTTTCTTT
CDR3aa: CASSLDGGPVAFF

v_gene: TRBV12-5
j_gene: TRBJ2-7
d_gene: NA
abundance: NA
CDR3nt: TGTGCTAGTGCATCCCTTGGGGACGAGCAGTACTTC
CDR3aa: CASASLGDEQYF

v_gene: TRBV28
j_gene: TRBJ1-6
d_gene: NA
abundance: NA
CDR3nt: TGTGCCAGCAGTTCAGGTGGGGGGTCCGCCGTTAATTCACCCCTCCACTTT
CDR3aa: CASSSGGGSAVNSPLHF

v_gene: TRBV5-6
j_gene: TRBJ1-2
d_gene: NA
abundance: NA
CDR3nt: TGTGCCAGCAGCTACGGACTGGGAGGCTATGGCTACACCTTC
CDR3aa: CASSYGLGGYGYTF

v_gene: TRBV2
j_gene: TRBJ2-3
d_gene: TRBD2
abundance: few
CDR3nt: TGTGCCAGCGGACTAGCGGGCACAGATACGCAGTATTTT
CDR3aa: CASGLAGTDTQYF

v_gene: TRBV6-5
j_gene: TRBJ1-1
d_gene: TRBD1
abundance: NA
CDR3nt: TGTGCCAGCAGTTACTCGGGGGACAGGGAAGCTTTCTTT
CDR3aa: CASSYSGDREAFF

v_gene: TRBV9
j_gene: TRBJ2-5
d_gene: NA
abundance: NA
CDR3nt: TGTGCCAGCAGCGTGGGCCCCTCCCTGAGACAAGAGACCCAGTACTTC
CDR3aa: CASSVGPSLRQETQYF

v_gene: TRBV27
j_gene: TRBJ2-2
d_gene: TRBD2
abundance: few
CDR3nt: TGTGCCAGCAGCGGGACTAGAGGTTGGGGGGAGCTGTTTTTT
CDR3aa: CASSGTRGWGELFF

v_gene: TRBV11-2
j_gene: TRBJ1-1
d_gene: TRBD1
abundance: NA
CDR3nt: TGTGCCAGCATTGCACAGGGGGTGGGGACTGAAGCTTTCTTT
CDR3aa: CASIAQGVGTEAFF

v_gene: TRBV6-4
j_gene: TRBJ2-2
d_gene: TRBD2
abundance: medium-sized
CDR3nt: TGTGCCAGCGCCGGGGGGGACACCGGGGAGCTGTTTTTT
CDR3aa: CASAGGDTGELFF

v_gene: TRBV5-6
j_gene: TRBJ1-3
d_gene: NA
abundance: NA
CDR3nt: TGTGCCAGCAGCTTGGGGACGGGCTCTGGAAACACCATATATTTT
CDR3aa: CASSLGTGSGNTIYF

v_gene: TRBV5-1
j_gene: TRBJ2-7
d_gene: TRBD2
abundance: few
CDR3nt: TGCGCCAGCAGCTCGACTAGCGGGGTCTACGAGCAGTACTTC
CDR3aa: CASSSTSGVYEQYF

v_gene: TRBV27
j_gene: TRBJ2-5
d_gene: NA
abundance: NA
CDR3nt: TGTGCCAGCAGTTTACGTGGGGAGACCCAGTACTTC
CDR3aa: CASSLRGETQYF

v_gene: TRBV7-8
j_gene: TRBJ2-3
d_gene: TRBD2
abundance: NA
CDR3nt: TGTGCCAGCAGCCCCGTGGCCAGCGGGGGATATACGCAGTATTTT
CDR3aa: CASSPVASGGYTQYF

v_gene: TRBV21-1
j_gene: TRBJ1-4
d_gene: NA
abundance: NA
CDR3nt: TGTGCCAGCAGCCCGGGTCTCTTTAGCAGGACTAATGAAAAACTGTTTTTT
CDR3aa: CASSPGLFSRTNEKLFF

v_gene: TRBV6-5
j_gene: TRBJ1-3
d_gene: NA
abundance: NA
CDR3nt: TGTGCCAGCAGCCGGGCGACAGGAAACACCATATATTTT
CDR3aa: CASSRATGNTIYF

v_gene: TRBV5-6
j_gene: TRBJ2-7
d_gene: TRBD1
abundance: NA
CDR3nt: TGTGCCAGCAGCATAAAGGACAGGGCCCACGAGCAGTACTTC
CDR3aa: CASSIKDRAHEQYF

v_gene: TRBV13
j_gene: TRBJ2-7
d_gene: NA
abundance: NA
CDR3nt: TGTGCCAGCAGCTTAGCGGGCGAGCAGTACTTC
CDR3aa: CASSLAGEQYF

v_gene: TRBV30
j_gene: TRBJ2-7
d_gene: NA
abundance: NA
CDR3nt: TGTGCCTGGACTGGCGCCCGCTACGAGCAGTACTTC
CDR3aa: CAWTGARYEQYF

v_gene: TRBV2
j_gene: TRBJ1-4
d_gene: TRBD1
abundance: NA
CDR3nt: TGTGCCAGCAGGACAGGGGAAAGGGAAAAACTGTTTTTT
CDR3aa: CASRTGEREKLFF

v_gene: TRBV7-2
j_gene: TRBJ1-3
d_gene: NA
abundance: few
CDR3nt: TGTGCCAGCAGCTTGGGAACATCTGGAAACACCATATATTTT
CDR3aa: CASSLGTSGNTIYF